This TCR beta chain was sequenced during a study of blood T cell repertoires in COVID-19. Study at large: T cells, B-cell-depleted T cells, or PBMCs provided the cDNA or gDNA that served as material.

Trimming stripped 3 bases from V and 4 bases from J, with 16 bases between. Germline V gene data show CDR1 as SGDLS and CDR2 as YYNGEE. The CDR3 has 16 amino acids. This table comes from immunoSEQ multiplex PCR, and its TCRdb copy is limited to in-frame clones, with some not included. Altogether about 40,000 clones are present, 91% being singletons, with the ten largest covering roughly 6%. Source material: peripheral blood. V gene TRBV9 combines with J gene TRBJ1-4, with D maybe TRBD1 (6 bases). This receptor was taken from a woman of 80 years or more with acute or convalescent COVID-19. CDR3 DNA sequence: TGTGCCAGCAGCGCCCGGGACAACGGATTTAATGAAAAACTGTTTTTT. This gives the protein CASSARDNGFNEKLFF.